Shown below are 30 T cell receptor beta chains from a single sample sequenced in a study of T cell changes during pregnancy in multiple sclerosis. Assay: immunoSEQ multiplex PCR; the TCRdb copy retains only in-frame clones and omits some. There are 40,000 or so clones in the sample; 90% occur only once, and about a tenth lies in the top ten. The sequences come from CD8+ T cells from peripheral blood mononuclear cells, collected in the first trimester of pregnancy. The receptors were sampled from a female donor with multiple sclerosis, enrolled in a pregnancy study.

V and J are TRBV7-4 and TRBJ2-7; D is perhaps TRBD1 (6 bases). V lost 0 bases and J 7 bases, leaving 16 bases between the germline ends. Germline CDR1 is SGHVT and CDR2 is SQSDAQ. The CDR3 loop spans 15 amino acids. The CDR3 spells CASSLAWVQGWEQYF. CDR3 in DNA: TGTGCCAGCAGCTTAGCATGGGTACAGGGATGGGAGCAGTACTTC.

V and J are TRBV29-1 and TRBJ2-1; 14 bases are shared with TRBD2. The CDR3 loop spans 15 amino acids. V was pared by 6 bases and J by 4 bases, with 5 bases of the junction left unmatched. CDR1 is SQVTM and CDR2 is ANQGSEA in the germline V gene. The CDR3 coding sequence is TGCAGCGTCGGGACTAGCGGGGGCCTTTACAATGAGCAGTTCTTC. It encodes CSVGTSGGLYNEQFF.

This chain connects TRBV6-1 to TRBJ2-7; 8 bases align to TRBD2. The CDR3 contains 14 residues. Trimming took 3 bases from V and 2 from J; bases not matched to a gene: 3. Germline V gene lookup returns CDR1 MNHNS and CDR2 SASEGT. The CDR3 bases are TGTGCCAGCAGTGATGGGACTAGGGCCTACGAGCAGTACTTC. This translates into CASSDGTRAYEQYF.

This chain uses TRBV19 with TRBJ1-2; D gene uncertain. Deletions cut 2 bases from V and 4 bases from J, with 8 bases between. Germline CDR1 and CDR2: LNHDA and SQIVND (reference sequence). This CDR3 comprises 13 residues. CDR3 region: CASSISVSYGYTF. The CDR3 bases are TGTGCCAGTAGTATAAGTGTCAGCTATGGCTACACCTTC.

The DNA of the CDR3 is TGTGCCAGCAGCCCAGGGGGTCTTAACACTGAAGCTTTCTTT. The encoded protein is CASSPGGLNTEAFF. The rearrangement joins TRBV7-6 to TRBJ1-1; 7 nucleotides align to TRBD1. After removal of 5 bases from V and 2 bases from J, the junction contained 5 bases not matched to a gene. This CDR3 spans 14 amino acids. Germline CDR1 reads SGHVS; CDR2 reads FNYEAQ.

The chain employs TRBV14 and TRBJ2-1, with 7 bases that match TRBD1. The germline gives CDR1 SGHDN, CDR2 FVKESK. J lost 3 bases, V lost 0 bases, and 8 bases had no gene match. The CDR3 is made up of 17 amino acids. Here the CDR3 reads CASSQDLGRGIYNEQFF. The CDR3 nucleotides are TGTGCCAGCAGCCAAGATCTCGGCAGGGGGATCTACAATGAGCAGTTCTTC.

This sequence joins TRBV27 and TRBJ2-1, with D hard to call. The germline gives CDR1 MNHEY, CDR2 SMNVEV (reference sequence). The CDR3 sequence is 14 residues long. The V end was cut by 10 bases, the J end by 2 bases, with 15 bases between. The DNA for the CDR3 is TGTGCCACCTCAACTGGCGGTACCTACAATGAGCAGTTCTTC. It specifies CATSTGGTYNEQFF.

The chain joins TRBV11-2 to TRBJ2-7; TRBD2 matches 7 bases. In germline, CDR1 is SGHAT, CDR2 FQNNGV. V shed 1 base, J shed 0 bases, and the junction held 9 bases outside the gene matches. The CDR3 has 17 residues. Here the CDR3 reads CASSLGQPRLASYEQYF. The CDR3 nucleotides read TGTGCCAGCAGCTTAGGACAGCCCCGACTAGCCTCCTACGAGCAGTACTTC.

The CDR3 coding sequence is TGCGCCAGCAGCCAACTGGACACCCCGTGGGAGACCCAGTACTTC. This translates into CASSQLDTPWETQYF. The rearrangement uses TRBV4-1 and TRBJ2-5, with a possible D match to TRBD1 (5 bases). Trimming shortened V by 2 bases and J by 5 bases, and 15 bases separated the two germline ends. This CDR3 has 15 residues. The germline CDR1 and CDR2 sequences are MGHRA and YSYEKL.

This rearrangement joins TRBV18 to TRBJ2-7, with D possibly matching TRBD2 (6 bases). Germline CDR1 and CDR2: KGHSH and LQKENI. V lost 6 bases and J lost 2, with 14 bases in between. CDR3 size: 14 residues. CDR3 DNA: TGTGCCAGCTCCCAACCCGGGGGACCCTACGAGCAGTACTTC. Residues: CASSQPGGPYEQYF.

The chain uses TRBV9 and TRBJ1-5; maybe TRBD1 (5 bases). The germline V and J ends were trimmed by 0 bases and 7 bases, with 14 bases remaining between them. This CDR3 comprises 15 residues. Germline V lookup: CDR1 SGDLS, CDR2 YYNGEE. CDR3 amino acids: CASSVGVGVGQPQHF. CDR3 nucleotide sequence: TGTGCCAGCAGCGTAGGGGTAGGGGTCGGGCAGCCCCAGCATTTT.

This clone was seen a few times. The rearrangement links TRBV27 to TRBJ1-1; no reliable D call. Trimming removed 2 bases at V and 7 bases at J, with 14 bases between. Germline V gene sequence: CDR1 MNHEY, CDR2 SMNVEV (reference sequence). The CDR3 contains 14 residues. The CDR3 DNA is TGTGCCAGCAGTTTAATCAGAGGGAGTGGTGAAGCTTTCTTT. Residues: CASSLIRGSGEAFF.

This clone was recorded once. This chain uses TRBV7-9 with TRBJ2-1, with 7 bases lining up with TRBD2. Losses at the gene ends were 5 bases for V and 5 bases for J; bases not matched to a gene: 18. From germline, CDR1 is SEHNR and CDR2 FQNEAQ (reference sequence). The CDR3 totals 18 residues. The CDR3 bases are TGTGCCAGCAGCCCGGGGGGAGGTCCAGCGGAACCAAACAATGAGCAGTTCTTC. It codes for CASSPGGGPAEPNNEQFF.

V usage is TRBV6-1 and J usage is TRBJ2-1, with a possible D match to TRBD2 (5 bases). The CDR3 spans 15 residues. V was trimmed by 8 bases and J by 0 bases, leaving 14 bases between them. CDR1 is MNHNS, CDR2 SASEGT, per germline. The CDR3 is CASEPSGLSYNEQFF. The CDR3 nucleotides are TGTGCCAGCGAGCCCAGCGGACTCTCCTACAATGAGCAGTTCTTC.

The J gene is TRBJ2-3, the V gene TRBV2; no clear D gene. The germline V and J ends were trimmed by 3 bases and 0 bases, with 4 bases remaining between them. The CDR3 runs to 13 residues. Germline values: CDR1 SNHLY, CDR2 FYNNEI. The DNA of the CDR3 is TGTGCCAGCAGTGATCGTAGCACAGATACGCAGTATTTT. Amino acid sequence: CASSDRSTDTQYF.

CDR3: CASRPAPVRTTDTQYF. The CDR3 nucleotides are TGTGCCAGCAGGCCCGCCCCGGTTAGAACCACAGATACGCAGTATTTT. V and J are TRBV27 and TRBJ2-3, with unresolved D. This CDR3 spans 16 amino acids. CDR1 is MNHEY and CDR2 is SMNVEV in the germline V gene (reference sequence). Trimming left V 6 bases short and J 2 bases short, with 18 bases between.

To note about this clone: Distinct nucleotide sequences in the sample also encode this CDR3. This sequence joins TRBV9 and TRBJ2-7, with D unclear. CDR1 is SGDLS, CDR2 YYNGEE, per germline. This CDR3 is built from 14 residues. Trimming took off 0 bases at V and 0 bases at J, with 7 bases between the two ends. The CDR3 sequence: CASSVVPSSYEQYF. CDR3 nucleotides: TGTGCCAGCAGCGTAGTTCCCAGCTCCTACGAGCAGTACTTC. The full variable domain, completed using reference TRBV9 and TRBJ2-7, is DSGVTQTPKHLITATGQRVTLRCSPRSGDLSVYWYQQSLDQGLQFLIQYYNGEERAKGNILERFSAQQFPDLHSELNLSSLELGDSALYFCASSVVPSSYEQYFGPGTRLTVT.

The chain recombines TRBV4-3 with TRBJ1-5; D is ambiguous. With 3 bases removed from V and 0 bases from J, the gap between germline ends came to 9 bases. The germline gives CDR1 LGHNA, CDR2 YSLEER. CDR3 length: 15 amino acids. In DNA, the CDR3 is TGCGCCAGCAGCCAGAACAGCGGTAGCAATCAGCCCCAGCATTTT. It is translated as CASSQNSGSNQPQHF.

The chain carries TRBV5-6 and TRBJ2-7; D gene ambiguous. Germline-derived CDR1 and CDR2 are SGHDT and YYEEEE. V gave up 1 base and J gave up 4 bases, with 3 bases separating them. The CDR3 loop spans 11 amino acids. CDR3 sequence reads: CASSLRYEQYF. The CDR3 DNA sequence: TGTGCCAGCAGCTTGCGGTACGAGCAGTACTTC.

The chain uses TRBV9 and TRBJ2-1; 7 bases agree with TRBD2. The junction had 9 bases not matched to a gene; V was cut back by 3 bases and J by 6 bases. Per germline, CDR1 SGDLS and CDR2 YYNGEE. The CDR3 contains 15 residues. The DNA of the CDR3 is TGTGCCAGCAGCGAGCCCTTTCGCGGGAGCAATGAGCAGTTCTTC. As protein: CASSEPFRGSNEQFF.

This rearrangement joins TRBV27 to TRBJ1-6; D ambiguous. The CDR3 contains 16 residues. V lost 0 bases and J 9 bases, leaving 15 bases between the germline ends. CDR1 and CDR2 (germline): MNHEY, SMNVEV (reference sequence). CDR3 sequence reads: CASSLSPNLISSPLHF. CDR3 sequence (DNA): TGTGCCAGCAGTTTATCTCCGAACCTAATAAGTTCACCCCTCCACTTT.

The rearrangement joins TRBV27 to TRBJ1-2, with a tentative D call TRBD1 (6 bases). CDR3 length: 16 amino acids. Per the germline V gene, CDR1 is MNHEY and CDR2 is SMNVEV (reference sequence). The V and J ends lost 5 bases and 2 bases respectively, with 18 bases between them. This chain's CDR3 is CASSPSPNRVNYGYTF. The CDR3, as DNA: TGTGCCAGCAGTCCCTCTCCGAACAGGGTGAACTATGGCTACACCTTC.

The V gene is TRBV25-1, the J gene TRBJ2-1; weak D call: TRBD1 (5 bases). The CDR3 extends over 11 amino acids. Germline CDR1 reads MGHDK; CDR2 reads SYGVNS. V was shortened by 10 bases and J by 9 bases, with 13 bases between the two germline ends. CDR3 DNA: TGTGCCACCATGACAGTCAGTGAGCAGTTCTTC. Amino acids: CATMTVSEQFF.

This chain connects TRBV7-3 to TRBJ2-2, with TRBD1 matching 10 bases. CDR3 size: 16 residues. V lost 5 bases, J lost 5 bases, and 8 bases stayed unmatched. The germline CDR1 and CDR2 sequences are SGHTA and FQGTGA. CDR3 amino acids: CASSPNPGQGTGELFF. CDR3 DNA sequence: TGTGCCAGCAGCCCAAATCCGGGACAGGGGACCGGGGAGCTGTTTTTT.

The V gene is TRBV7-3, the J gene TRBJ2-1; TRBD2 aligns across 10 bases. Germline CDR1 is SGHTA and CDR2 is FQGTGA. This CDR3 contains 16 residues. Unmatched junction bases numbered 7, after V lost 1 base and J lost 7 bases. The CDR3 nucleotides are TGTGCCAGCAGCTTAATCCCTAGCGGGGGCCGTAATGAGCAGTTCTTC. Protein sequence: CASSLIPSGGRNEQFF.

The chain carries TRBV2 and TRBJ2-7; 7 nucleotides agree with TRBD1. CDR3 length: 14 amino acids. V dropped 5 bases and J dropped 0; count of bases not matched to a gene: 4. Germline assignment: CDR1 SNHLY and CDR2 FYNNEI. In DNA, the CDR3 is TGTGCCAGCAGTTCGGACAGGAGCTCCTACGAGCAGTACTTC. It is translated as CASSSDRSSYEQYF.

The gene calls are TRBV6-5 and TRBJ1-5; a weak D match, TRBD1 (6 bases). This CDR3 has 14 residues. V was cut by 0 bases and J by 9 bases, with 12 bases left in between. Looked up from germline, CDR1 is MNHEY and CDR2 is SVGAGI. The CDR3 protein is CASSYSRGARPQHF. The CDR3 DNA follows: TGTGCCAGCAGTTACTCTCGGGGGGCCCGGCCCCAGCATTTT.

This clone was observed a handful of times. The chain recombines TRBV11-3 with TRBJ1-2; D not resolved. V was pared by 4 bases and J by 8 bases, with 17 bases between. There are 14 residues in the CDR3. Germline CDR1 is SGHNT and CDR2 is YENEEA. DNA for the CDR3: TGTGCCAGCAGCTCCGCCCTCTCGGGGTACGGCTACACCTTC. Translating gives CASSSALSGYGYTF.

This chain connects TRBV2 to TRBJ2-7, with D possibly matching TRBD2 (6 bases). The V end lost 5 bases, the J end lost 12 bases, and 20 bases lay between the germline ends. Germline lookup yields CDR1 SNHLY and CDR2 FYNNEI. The CDR3 totals 13 residues. CDR3 amino acids: CASSPGTGEVPYF. In DNA, the CDR3 is TGTGCCAGCAGTCCCGGGACTGGCGAGGTGCCGTACTTC.

This rearrangement joins TRBV5-4 to TRBJ1-2, with D tentatively TRBD1 (6 bases). V was clipped by 2 bases and J by 6 bases, with 14 bases between them. There are 14 residues in the CDR3. Germline-derived CDR1 and CDR2 are SGHNT and YYREEE (reference sequence). This chain's CDR3 is CASSFHAGVDGYTF. The CDR3, as DNA: TGTGCCAGCAGCTTTCATGCAGGGGTAGATGGCTACACCTTC. Based on the CDR3 plus reference TRBV5-4 and TRBJ1-2, the full variable domain is ETGVTQSPTHLIKTRGQQVTLRCSSQSGHNTVSWYQQALGQGPQFIFQYYREEENGRGNFPPRFSGLQFPNYSSELNVNALELDDSALYLCASSFHAGVDGYTFGSGTRLTVV.